The T cell receptor beta chain described here comes from a study of T cell changes during pregnancy in multiple sclerosis. In germline, CDR1 is LGHNA, CDR2 YSLEER. V dropped 4 bases and J dropped 3 bases, with 9 bases sitting between them. The CDR3 has 13 amino acids. Profiling relied on immunoSEQ multiplex PCR, and the TCRdb table lists in-frame clones only, not all of them. The top ten hold 0.89% of the sample, which has over 50,000 clones, approximately 90% seen once. The clonotype originates from a female donor in good health, enrolled as a control in a pregnancy study. The chain carries TRBV4-3 and TRBJ1-2; maybe TRBD1 (5 bases). The sequenced sample was peripheral blood, obtained in the first trimester of pregnancy. As DNA, the CDR3 is TGCGCCAGCAGCCCACGACAGTACTATGGCTACACCTTC. Amino acid sequence: CASSPRQYYGYTF.